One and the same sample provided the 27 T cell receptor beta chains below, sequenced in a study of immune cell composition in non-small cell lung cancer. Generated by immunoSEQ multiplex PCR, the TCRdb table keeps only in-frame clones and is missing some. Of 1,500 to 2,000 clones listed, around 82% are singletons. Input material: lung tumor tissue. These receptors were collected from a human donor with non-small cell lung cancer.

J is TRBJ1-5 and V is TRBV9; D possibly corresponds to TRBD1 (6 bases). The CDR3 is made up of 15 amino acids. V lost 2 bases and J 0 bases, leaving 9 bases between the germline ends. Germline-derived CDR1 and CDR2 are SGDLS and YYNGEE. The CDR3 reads CASSVSGDSNQPQHF. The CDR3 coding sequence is TGTGCCAGCAGCGTTTCAGGGGATAGCAATCAGCCCCAGCATTTT.

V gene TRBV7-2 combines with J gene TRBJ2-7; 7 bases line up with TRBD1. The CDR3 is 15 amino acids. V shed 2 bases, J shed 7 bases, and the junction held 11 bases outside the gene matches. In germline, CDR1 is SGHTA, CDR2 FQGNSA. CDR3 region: CASSLFPSTGMEQYF. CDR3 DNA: TGTGCCAGCAGCTTATTCCCATCGACAGGGATGGAGCAGTACTTC.

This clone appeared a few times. The chain's CDR3 is CASSEALAKDTQYF. DNA for the CDR3: TGTGCCAGCAGTGAAGCTCTAGCCAAGGATACGCAGTATTTT. V gene TRBV6-1 combines with J gene TRBJ2-3; maybe TRBD2 (5 bases). The V gene's germline CDR1 is MNHNS and CDR2 SASEGT. Deletions cut 0 bases from V and 6 bases from J, with 10 bases between. CDR3 length equals 14 residues.

CDR3 DNA sequence: TGTGCCAGTCGGGTAGCCCCGTTTAGCGCCGATACGCAGTATTTT. Protein sequence: CASRVAPFSADTQYF. This chain links TRBV19 with TRBJ2-3; maybe TRBD2 (5 bases). V was shortened by 8 bases and J by 6 bases, with 21 bases between the two germline ends. The CDR3 has 15 residues. Germline CDR1 reads LNHDA; CDR2 reads SQIVND (reference sequence).

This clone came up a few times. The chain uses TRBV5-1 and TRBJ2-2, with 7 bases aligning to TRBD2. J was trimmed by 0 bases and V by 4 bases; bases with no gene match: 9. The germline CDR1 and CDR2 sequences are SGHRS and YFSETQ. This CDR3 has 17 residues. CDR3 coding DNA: TGCGCCAGCAGCCCGACCCTAGCGGCCGCGAACACCGGGGAGCTGTTTTTT. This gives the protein CASSPTLAAANTGELFF.

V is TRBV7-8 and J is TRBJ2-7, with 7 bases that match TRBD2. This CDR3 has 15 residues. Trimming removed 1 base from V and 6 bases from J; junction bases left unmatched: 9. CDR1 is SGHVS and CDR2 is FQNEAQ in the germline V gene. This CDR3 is CASSLEIGGSVEQYF. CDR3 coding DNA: TGTGCCAGCAGCTTAGAGATAGGCGGGAGCGTCGAGCAGTACTTC. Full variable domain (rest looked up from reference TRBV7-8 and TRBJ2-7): GAGVSQSPRYKVAKRGQDVALRCDPISGHVSLFWYQQALGQGPEFLTYFQNEAQLDKSGLPSDRFFAERPEGSVSTLKIQRTQQEDSAVYLCASSLEIGGSVEQYFGPGTRLTVT.

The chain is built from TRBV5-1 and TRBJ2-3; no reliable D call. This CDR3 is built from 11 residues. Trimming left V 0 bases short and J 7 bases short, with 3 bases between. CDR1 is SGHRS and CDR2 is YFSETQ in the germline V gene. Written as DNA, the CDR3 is TGCGCCAGCAGCTTGGGTAATACGCAGTATTTT. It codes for CASSLGNTQYF.

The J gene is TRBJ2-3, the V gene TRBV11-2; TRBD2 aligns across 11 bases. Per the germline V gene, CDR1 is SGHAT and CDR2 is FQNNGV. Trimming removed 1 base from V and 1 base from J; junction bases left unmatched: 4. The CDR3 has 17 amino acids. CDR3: CASSLAGTSGGTDTQYF. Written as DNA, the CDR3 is TGTGCCAGCAGCTTAGCCGGGACTAGCGGAGGCACAGATACGCAGTATTTT.

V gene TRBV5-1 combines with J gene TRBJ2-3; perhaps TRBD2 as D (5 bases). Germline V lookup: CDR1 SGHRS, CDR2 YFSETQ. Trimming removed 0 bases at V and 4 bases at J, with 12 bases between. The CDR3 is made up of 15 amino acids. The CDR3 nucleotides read TGCGCCAGCAGCTTGGTGTTAGCGTCGCCAGATACGCAGTATTTT. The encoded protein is CASSLVLASPDTQYF. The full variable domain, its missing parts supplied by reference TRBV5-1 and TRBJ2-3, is KAGVTQTPRYLIKTRGQQVTLSCSPISGHRSVSWYQQTPGQGLQFLFEYFSETQRNKGNFPGRFSGRQFSNSRSEMNVSTLELGDSALYLCASSLVLASPDTQYFGPGTRLTVL.

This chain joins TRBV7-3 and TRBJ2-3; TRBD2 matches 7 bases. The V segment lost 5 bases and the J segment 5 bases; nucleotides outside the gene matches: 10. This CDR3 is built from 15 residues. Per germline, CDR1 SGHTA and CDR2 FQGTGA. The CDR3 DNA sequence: TGTGCCAGCAGCCAACCCCAGGCGGGAGTAGATACGCAGTATTTT. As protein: CASSQPQAGVDTQYF.

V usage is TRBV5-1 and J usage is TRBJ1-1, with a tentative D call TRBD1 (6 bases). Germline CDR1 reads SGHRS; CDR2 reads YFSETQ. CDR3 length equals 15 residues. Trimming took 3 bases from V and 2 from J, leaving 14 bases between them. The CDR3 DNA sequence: TGCGCCAGCAGCTCAGCAGGGGCGAAAAACACTGAAGCTTTCTTT. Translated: CASSSAGAKNTEAFF.

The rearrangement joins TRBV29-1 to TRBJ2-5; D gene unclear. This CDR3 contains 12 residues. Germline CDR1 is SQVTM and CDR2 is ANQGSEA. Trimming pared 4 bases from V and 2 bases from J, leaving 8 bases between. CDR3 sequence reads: CSVVVRQETQYF. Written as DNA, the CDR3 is TGCAGCGTTGTAGTGCGGCAAGAGACCCAGTACTTC. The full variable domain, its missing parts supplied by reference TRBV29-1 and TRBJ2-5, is SAVISQKPSRDICQRGTSLTIQCQVDSQVTMMFWYRQQPGQSLTLIATANQGSEATYESGFVIDKFPISRPNLTFSTLTVSNMSPEDSSIYLCSVVVRQETQYFGPGTRLLVL.

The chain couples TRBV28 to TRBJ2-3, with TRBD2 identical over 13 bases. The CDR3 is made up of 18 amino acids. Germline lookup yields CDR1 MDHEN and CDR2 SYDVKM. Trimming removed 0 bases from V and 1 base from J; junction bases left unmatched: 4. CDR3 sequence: CASSLWSGLAGGTDTQYF. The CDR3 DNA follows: TGTGCCAGCAGTTTATGGAGTGGACTAGCGGGGGGCACAGATACGCAGTATTTT.

The CDR3 nucleotides read TGCGCCAGCAGCTCGGTTGCGGACAATGAGCAGTTCTTC. This translates into CASSSVADNEQFF. This chain uses TRBV5-1 with TRBJ2-1; no reliable D call. Germline values: CDR1 SGHRS, CDR2 YFSETQ. This CDR3 is built from 13 residues. Trimming cost V 3 bases and J 5 bases, with 9 bases left between them.

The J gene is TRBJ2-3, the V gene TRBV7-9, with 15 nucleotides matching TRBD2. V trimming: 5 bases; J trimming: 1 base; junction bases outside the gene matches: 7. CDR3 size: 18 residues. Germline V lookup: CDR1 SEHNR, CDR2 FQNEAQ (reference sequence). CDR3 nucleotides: TGTGCCAGCAGCCGGACTAGCGGGAGGGCCTTGGGCACAGATACGCAGTATTTT. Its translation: CASSRTSGRALGTDTQYF.

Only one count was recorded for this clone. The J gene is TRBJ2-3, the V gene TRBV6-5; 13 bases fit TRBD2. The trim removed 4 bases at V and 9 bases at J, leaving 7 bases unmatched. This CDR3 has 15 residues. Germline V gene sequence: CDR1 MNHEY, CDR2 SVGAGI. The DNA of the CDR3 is TGTGCCAGCAGTTCGGGACTAGCGGGAAAAGGAACGCAGTATTTT. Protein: CASSSGLAGKGTQYF.

The CDR3: CAWSVSSDTQYF. CDR3 in DNA: TGTGCCTGGAGTGTATCTTCAGATACGCAGTATTTT. The chain links TRBV30 to TRBJ2-3; D gene ambiguous. This CDR3 comprises 12 residues. Germline V lookup: CDR1 GTSNPN, CDR2 SVGIG (reference sequence). Trimming removed 0 bases at V and 4 bases at J, with 5 bases between.

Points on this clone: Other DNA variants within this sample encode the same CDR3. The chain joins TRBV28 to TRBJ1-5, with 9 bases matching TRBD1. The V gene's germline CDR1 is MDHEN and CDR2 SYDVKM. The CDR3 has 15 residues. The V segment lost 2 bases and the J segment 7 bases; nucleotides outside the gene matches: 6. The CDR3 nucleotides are TGTGCCAGCAGTTTACTGACAGGGGGTAGCCAGCCCCAGCATTTT. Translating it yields CASSLLTGGSQPQHF.

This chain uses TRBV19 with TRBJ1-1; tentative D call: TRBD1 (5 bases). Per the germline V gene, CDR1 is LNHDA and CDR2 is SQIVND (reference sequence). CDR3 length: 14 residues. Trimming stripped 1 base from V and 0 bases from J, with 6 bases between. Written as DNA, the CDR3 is TGTGCCAGTAGTATAGGGACAATGAACACTGAAGCTTTCTTT. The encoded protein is CASSIGTMNTEAFF.

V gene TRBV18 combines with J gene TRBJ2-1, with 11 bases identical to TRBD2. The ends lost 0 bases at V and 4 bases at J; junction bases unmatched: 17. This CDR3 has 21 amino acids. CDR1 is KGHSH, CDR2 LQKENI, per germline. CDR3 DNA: TGTGCCAGCTCACCACCGTACGGGCTAGCGGGAGGTCGGCCACCTTACAATGAGCAGTTCTTC. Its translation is CASSPPYGLAGGRPPYNEQFF.

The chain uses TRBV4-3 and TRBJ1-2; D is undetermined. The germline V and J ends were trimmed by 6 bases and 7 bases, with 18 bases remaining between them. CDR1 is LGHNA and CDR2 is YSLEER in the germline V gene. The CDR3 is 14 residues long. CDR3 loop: CASSTAAIVGGYTF. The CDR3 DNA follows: TGCGCCAGCAGTACTGCGGCCATAGTCGGTGGCTACACCTTC.

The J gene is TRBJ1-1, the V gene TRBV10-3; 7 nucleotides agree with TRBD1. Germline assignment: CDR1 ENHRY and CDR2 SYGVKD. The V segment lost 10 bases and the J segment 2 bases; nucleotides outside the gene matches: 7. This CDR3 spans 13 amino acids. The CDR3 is CATEYRGNTEAFF. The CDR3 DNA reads TGTGCCACCGAATACAGGGGAAACACTGAAGCTTTCTTT.

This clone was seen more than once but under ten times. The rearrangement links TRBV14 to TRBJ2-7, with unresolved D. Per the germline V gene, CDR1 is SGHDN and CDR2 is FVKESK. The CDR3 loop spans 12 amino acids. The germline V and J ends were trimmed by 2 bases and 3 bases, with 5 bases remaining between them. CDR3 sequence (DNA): TGTGCCAGCAGCCAATCTCGCTACGAGCAGTACTTC. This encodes CASSQSRYEQYF.

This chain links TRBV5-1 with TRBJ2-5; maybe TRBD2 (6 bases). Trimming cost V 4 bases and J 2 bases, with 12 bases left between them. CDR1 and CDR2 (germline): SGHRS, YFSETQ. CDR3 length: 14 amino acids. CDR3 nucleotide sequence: TGCGCCAGCAGCCCGGGGAGCGGGCAAGAGACCCAGTACTTC. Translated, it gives CASSPGSGQETQYF.

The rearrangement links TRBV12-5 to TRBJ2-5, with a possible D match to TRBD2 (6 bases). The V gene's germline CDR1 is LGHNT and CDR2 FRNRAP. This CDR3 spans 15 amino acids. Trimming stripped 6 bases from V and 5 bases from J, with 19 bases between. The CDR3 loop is CASGKTPRELETQYF. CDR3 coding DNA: TGTGCTAGTGGCAAAACCCCCCGGGAGTTGGAGACCCAGTACTTC. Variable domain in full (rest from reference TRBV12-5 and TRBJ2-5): DARVTQTPRHKVTEMGQEVTMRCQPILGHNTVFWYRQTMMQGLELLAYFRNRAPLDDSGMPKDRFSAEMPDATLATLKIQPSEPRDSAVYFCASGKTPRELETQYFGPGTRLLVL.

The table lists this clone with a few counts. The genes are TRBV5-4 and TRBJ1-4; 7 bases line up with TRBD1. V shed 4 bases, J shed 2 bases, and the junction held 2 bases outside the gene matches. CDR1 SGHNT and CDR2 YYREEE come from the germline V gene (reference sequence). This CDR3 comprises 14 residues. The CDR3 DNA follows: TGTGCCAGCAGCGCACAGGGGACTAATGAAAAACTGTTTTTT. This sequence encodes CASSAQGTNEKLFF.

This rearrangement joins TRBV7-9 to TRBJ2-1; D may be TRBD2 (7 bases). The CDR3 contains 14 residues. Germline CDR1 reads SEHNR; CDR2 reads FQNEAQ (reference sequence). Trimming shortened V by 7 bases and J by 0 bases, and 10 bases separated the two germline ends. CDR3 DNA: TGTGCCAGCACGGGGGGCAGCTCCTACAATGAGCAGTTCTTC. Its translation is CASTGGSSYNEQFF.